The present T cell receptor beta chain was sequenced within a study of T-cell reconstitution after alpha-beta-depleted transplantation in children. Study-wide results and caveats: Newly produced T cells mostly provided counts and TCRbeta diversity after one year, as hyperexpanded clones declined. Expanded clones from the graft, numbering several hundred, reportedly supplied alpha-beta T cells about two months after transplant.

As regards this clonotype: Its target is not known.

CDR1 SQVTM and CDR2 ANQGSEA come from the germline V gene. J was trimmed by 5 bases and V by 6 bases; bases with no gene match: 12. The CDR3 runs to 14 residues. Preparation of the TCRbeta library used unique molecular identifiers. TCRdb recomputed calls from the PCR reads with MiXCR, one row per CDR3 protein. The table shows over 200,000 distinct CDR3 sequences, with about a tenth occurring only once. This TCR came from a child under two years old with acute myeloid leukemia, due to receive a stem cell transplant. V usage is TRBV29-1 and J usage is TRBJ2-7, with 8 bases matching TRBD1. The starting material was PBMCs, obtained before TCRalphabeta/CD19-depleted stem cell transplant. CDR3 sequence (DNA): TGCAGCGTACGTGGGTGGACAGGGAGCGACGAGCAGTACTTC. Protein sequence: CSVRGWTGSDEQYF.